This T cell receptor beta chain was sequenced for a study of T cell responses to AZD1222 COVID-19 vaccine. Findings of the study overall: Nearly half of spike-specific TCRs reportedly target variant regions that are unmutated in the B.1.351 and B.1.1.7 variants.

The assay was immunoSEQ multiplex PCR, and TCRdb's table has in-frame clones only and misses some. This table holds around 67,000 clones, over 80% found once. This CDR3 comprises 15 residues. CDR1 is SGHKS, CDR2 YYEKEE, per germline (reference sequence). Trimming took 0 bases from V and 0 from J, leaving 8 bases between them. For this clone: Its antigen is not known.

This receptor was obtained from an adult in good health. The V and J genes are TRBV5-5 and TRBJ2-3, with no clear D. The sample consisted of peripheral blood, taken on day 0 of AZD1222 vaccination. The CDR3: CASSLGYPSTDTQYF. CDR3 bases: TGTGCCAGCAGCTTGGGATACCCAAGCACAGATACGCAGTATTTT. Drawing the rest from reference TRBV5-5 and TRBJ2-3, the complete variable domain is DAGVTQSPTHLIKTRGQQVTLRCSPISGHKSVSWYQQVLGQGPQFIFQYYEKEERGRGNFPDRFSARQFPNYSSELNVNALLLGDSALYLCASSLGYPSTDTQYFGPGTRLTVL.